One TCR beta chain is described in this entry. These data belong to a study of blood T cell repertoires in COVID-19. Looked up from germline, CDR1 is LNHDA and CDR2 is SQIVND (reference sequence). This CDR3 spans 15 amino acids. The V segment lost 6 bases and the J segment 0 bases; nucleotides outside the gene matches: 4. The table came from immunoSEQ multiplex PCR; TCRdb's copy has only in-frame clones and leaves some out. Of roughly 100,000 clones in the sample, 65% to 90% are singletons; the top ten hold 4.1%. The sequence came from a man aged 45 to 65 with acute or convalescent COVID-19. Sequenced material: peripheral blood. The rearrangement joins TRBV19 to TRBJ2-1; TRBD2 matches at 8 bases. Here the CDR3 reads CASRGGRSSYNEQFF. CDR3 in DNA: TGTGCCAGTAGAGGCGGGAGGAGCTCCTACAATGAGCAGTTCTTC. Complete variable domain (other parts from reference TRBV19 and TRBJ2-1): DGGITQSPKYLFRKEGQNVTLSCEQNLNHDAMYWYRQDPGQGLRLIYYSQIVNDFQKGDIAEGYSVSREKKESFPLTVTSAQKNPTAFYLCASRGGRSSYNEQFFGPGTRLTVL.